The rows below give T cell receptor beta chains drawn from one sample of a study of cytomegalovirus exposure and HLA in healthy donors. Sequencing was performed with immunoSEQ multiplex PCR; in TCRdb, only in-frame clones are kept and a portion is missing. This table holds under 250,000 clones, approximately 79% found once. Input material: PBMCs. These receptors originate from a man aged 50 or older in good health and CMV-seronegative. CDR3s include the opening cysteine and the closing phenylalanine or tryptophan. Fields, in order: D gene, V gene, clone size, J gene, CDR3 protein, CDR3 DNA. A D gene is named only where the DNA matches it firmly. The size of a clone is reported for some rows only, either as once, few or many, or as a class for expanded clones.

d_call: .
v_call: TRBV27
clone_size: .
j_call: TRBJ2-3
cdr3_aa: CASSLSKTSIGTDTQYF
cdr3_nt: TGTGCCAGCAGTTTATCGAAAACTAGCATTGGCACAGATACGCAGTATTTT

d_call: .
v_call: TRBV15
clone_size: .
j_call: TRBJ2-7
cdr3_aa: CATSRDPGPPSYEQYF
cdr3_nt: TGTGCCACCAGCAGAGATCCTGGGCCTCCATCCTACGAGCAGTACTTC

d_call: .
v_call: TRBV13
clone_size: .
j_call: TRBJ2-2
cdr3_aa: CASSFSSAKLSGELFF
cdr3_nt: TGTGCCAGCAGCTTTTCTAGCGCGAAGTTGTCCGGGGAGCTGTTTTTT

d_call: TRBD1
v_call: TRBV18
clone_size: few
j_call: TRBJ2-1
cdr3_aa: CASSRDRVHNEQFF
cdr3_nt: TGTGCCAGCTCACGGGACAGGGTGCACAATGAGCAGTTCTTC

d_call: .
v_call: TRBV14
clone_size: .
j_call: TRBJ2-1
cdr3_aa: CASSHRASVGKQFF
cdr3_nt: TGTGCCAGCAGCCATAGAGCTAGCGTAGGAAAGCAGTTCTTC

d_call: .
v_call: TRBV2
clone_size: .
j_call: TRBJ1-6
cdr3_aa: CASSDTGRNSPLHF
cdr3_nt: TGTGCCAGCAGCGATACAGGGAGAAATTCACCCCTCCACTTT

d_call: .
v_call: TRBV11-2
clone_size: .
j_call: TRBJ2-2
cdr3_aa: CASSFGGELFF
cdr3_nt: TGTGCCAGCAGCTTCGGCGGGGAGCTGTTTTTT

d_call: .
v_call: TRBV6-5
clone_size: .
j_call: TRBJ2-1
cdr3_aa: CASTKRTGENEQFF
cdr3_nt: TGTGCCAGCACTAAAAGGACTGGAGAAAATGAGCAGTTCTTC

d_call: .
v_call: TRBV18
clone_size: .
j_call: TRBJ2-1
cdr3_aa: CASSATEPNEQFF
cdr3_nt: TGTGCCAGCTCCGCTACAGAACCCAATGAGCAGTTCTTC

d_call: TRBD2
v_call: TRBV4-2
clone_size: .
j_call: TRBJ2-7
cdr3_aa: CASSLTSGFSSYEQYF
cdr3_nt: TGTGCCAGCAGCCTGACTAGCGGATTCTCCTCCTACGAGCAGTACTTC

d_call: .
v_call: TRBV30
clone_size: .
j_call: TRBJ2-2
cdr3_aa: CAWDLNGGELFF
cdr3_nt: TGTGCCTGGGATCTAAACGGCGGGGAGCTGTTTTTT

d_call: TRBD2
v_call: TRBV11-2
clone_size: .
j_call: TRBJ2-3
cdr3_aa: CASSLGLAEADTQYF
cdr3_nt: TGTGCCAGCAGCTTAGGACTAGCTGAGGCAGATACGCAGTATTTT

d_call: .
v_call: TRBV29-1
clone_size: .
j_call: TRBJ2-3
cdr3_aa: CSVVPSGGATDTQYF
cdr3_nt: TGCAGCGTTGTCCCCTCCGGCGGGGCGACAGATACGCAGTATTTT

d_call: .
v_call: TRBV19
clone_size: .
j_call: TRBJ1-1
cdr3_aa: CASIASVMNTEAFF
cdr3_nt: TGTGCCAGTATCGCGTCGGTGATGAACACTGAAGCTTTCTTT

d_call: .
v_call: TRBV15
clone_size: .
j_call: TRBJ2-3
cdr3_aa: CATSRDGDFPSTDTQYF
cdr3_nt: TGTGCCACCAGCAGAGATGGGGACTTCCCTAGCACAGATACGCAGTATTTT

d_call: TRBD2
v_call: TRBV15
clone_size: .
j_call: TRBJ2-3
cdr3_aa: CATSRGPLTSGSADTQYF
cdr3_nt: TGTGCCACCAGCAGAGGTCCCCTGACTAGCGGGAGCGCAGATACGCAGTATTTT

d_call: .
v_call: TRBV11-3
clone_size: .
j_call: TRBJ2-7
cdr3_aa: CASSLGTARQYF
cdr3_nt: TGTGCCAGCAGCTTAGGGACAGCACGGCAGTACTTC

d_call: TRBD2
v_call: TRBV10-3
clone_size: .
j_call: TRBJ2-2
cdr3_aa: CAISESPGLAGPGELFF
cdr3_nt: TGTGCCATCAGTGAGTCCCCAGGACTAGCGGGACCCGGGGAGCTGTTTTTT

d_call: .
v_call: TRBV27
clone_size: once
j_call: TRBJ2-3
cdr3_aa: CASTPTASASTDTQYF
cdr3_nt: TGTGCCAGCACCCCGACGGCTAGCGCCAGCACAGATACGCAGTATTTT

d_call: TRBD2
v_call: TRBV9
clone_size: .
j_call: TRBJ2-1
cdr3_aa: CASSVPSGRDNLFLSYNEQFF
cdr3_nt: TGTGCCAGCAGCGTACCAAGCGGGAGGGATAATTTATTCCTATCCTACAATGAGCAGTTCTTC

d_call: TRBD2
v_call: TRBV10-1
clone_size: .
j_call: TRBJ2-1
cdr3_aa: CASSEGSGRFVGYNEQFF
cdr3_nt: TGCGCCAGCAGTGAAGGTAGCGGGAGGTTCGTGGGCTACAATGAGCAGTTCTTC

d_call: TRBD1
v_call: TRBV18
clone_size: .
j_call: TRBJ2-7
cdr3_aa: CASSPQRDREFAEQYF
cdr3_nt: TGTGCCAGCTCACCCCAGAGGGACAGGGAGTTCGCCGAGCAGTACTTC

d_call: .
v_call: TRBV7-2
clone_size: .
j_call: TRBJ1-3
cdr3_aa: CASSLYRQDSGNTIYF
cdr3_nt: TGTGCCAGCAGCCTTTATCGACAGGACTCTGGAAACACCATATATTTT

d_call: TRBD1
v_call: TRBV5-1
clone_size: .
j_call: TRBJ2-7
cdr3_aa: CASSLGQGSYEQYF
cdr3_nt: TGCGCCAGCAGCTTGGGACAGGGCTCCTACGAGCAGTACTTC

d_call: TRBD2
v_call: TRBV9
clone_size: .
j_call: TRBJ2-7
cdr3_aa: CASSLGTGGYEQYF
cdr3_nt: TGTGCCAGCAGCCTAGGAACGGGGGGATACGAGCAGTACTTC

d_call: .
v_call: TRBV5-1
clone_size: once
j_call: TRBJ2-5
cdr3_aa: CASSLGAGTPLEETQYF
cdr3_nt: TGCGCCAGCAGCTTGGGGGCCGGGACACCCTTGGAAGAGACCCAGTACTTC

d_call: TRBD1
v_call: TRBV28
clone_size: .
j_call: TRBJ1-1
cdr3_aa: CASSLSGGQNTEAFF
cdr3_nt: TGTGCCAGCAGTTTATCAGGGGGCCAGAACACTGAAGCTTTCTTT

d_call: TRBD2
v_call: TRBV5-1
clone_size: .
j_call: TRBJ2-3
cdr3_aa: CASSSGLAGGIDTQYF
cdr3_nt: TGCGCCAGCAGCTCCGGACTAGCGGGAGGGATCGATACGCAGTATTTT

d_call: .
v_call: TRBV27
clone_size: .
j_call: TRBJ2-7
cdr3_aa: CASSLTGTYSYEQYF
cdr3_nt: TGTGCCAGCAGTTTAACGGGGACATACTCATACGAGCAGTACTTC

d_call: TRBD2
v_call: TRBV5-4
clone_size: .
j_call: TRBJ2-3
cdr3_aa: CASSPGLAGDTQYF
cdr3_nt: TGTGCCAGCAGCCCGGGACTAGCGGGTGATACGCAGTATTTT

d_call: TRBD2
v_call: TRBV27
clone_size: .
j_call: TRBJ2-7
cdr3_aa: CASSLLAGGPVYEQYF
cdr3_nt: TGTGCCAGCAGTTTACTAGCGGGAGGTCCCGTCTACGAGCAGTACTTC

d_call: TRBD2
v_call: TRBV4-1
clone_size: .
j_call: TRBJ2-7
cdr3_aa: CASSFRMLAGGLEQYF
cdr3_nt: TGCGCCAGCAGCTTCCGAATGCTAGCGGGAGGCCTCGAGCAGTACTTC

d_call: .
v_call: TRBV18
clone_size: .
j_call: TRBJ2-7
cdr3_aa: CASSPIDSPYEQYF
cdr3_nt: TGTGCCAGCTCCCCTATTGACAGTCCCTACGAGCAGTACTTC

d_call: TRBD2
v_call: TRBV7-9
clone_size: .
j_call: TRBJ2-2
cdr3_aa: CASSSLGLAGVGTGELFF
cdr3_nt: TGTGCCAGCAGTTCACTCGGACTAGCGGGAGTCGGGACCGGGGAGCTGTTTTTT

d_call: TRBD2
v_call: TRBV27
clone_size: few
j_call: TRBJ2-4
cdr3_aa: CASSSAGGRSKNIQYF
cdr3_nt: TGTGCCAGCAGTTCAGCGGGGGGGCGGTCCAAAAACATTCAGTACTTC

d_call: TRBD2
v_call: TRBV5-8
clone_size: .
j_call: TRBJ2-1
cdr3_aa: CASSLDRGGTSGNEQFF
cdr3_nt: TGTGCCAGCAGCTTGGACAGGGGGGGGACTAGCGGGAATGAGCAGTTCTTC

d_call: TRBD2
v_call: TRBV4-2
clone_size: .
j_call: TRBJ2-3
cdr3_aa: CASSQPLAGGTDTQYF
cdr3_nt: TGTGCCAGCAGCCAACCTTTAGCGGGAGGGACAGATACGCAGTATTTT

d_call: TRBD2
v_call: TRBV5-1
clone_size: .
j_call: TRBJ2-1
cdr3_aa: CASGSQAGGRNEQFF
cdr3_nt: TGCGCCTCCGGGTCCCAAGCGGGAGGGCGCAATGAGCAGTTCTTC

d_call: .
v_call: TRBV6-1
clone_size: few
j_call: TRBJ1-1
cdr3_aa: CASSEPGNMNTEAFF
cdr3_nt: TGTGCCAGCAGTGAACCGGGAAATATGAACACTGAAGCTTTCTTT

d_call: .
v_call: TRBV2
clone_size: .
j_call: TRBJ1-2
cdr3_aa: CASRDIWSGYTF
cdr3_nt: TGTGCCAGCAGGGACATTTGGAGTGGCTACACCTTC

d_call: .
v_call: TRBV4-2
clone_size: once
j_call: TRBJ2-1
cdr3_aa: CASSQSLGKSSYNEQFF
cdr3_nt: TGTGCCAGCAGCCAAAGTCTAGGAAAGAGCTCCTACAATGAGCAGTTCTTC

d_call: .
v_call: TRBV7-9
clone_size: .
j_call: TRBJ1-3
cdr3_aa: CASSLWRTASSGNTIYF
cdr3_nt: TGTGCCAGCAGCTTATGGAGGACAGCCAGCTCTGGAAACACCATATATTTT

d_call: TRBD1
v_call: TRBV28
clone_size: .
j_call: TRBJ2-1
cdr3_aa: CASSSGQGSEQFF
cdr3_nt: TGTGCCAGCAGTTCGGGACAGGGCAGTGAGCAGTTCTTC

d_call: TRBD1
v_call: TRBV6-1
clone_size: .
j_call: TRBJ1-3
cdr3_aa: CASSEAQGELNTIYF
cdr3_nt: TGTGCCAGCAGCGAGGCGCAGGGGGAGTTAAACACCATATATTTT

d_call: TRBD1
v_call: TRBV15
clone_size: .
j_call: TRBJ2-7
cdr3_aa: CATSRVRTGGSYEQYF
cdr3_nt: TGTGCCACCAGCAGAGTTCGGACAGGGGGCTCCTACGAGCAGTACTTC

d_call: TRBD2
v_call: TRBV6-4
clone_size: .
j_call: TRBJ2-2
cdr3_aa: CASSDSTGLAGNTGELFF
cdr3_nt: TGTGCCAGCAGTGACTCGACGGGACTAGCGGGTAACACCGGGGAGCTGTTTTTT

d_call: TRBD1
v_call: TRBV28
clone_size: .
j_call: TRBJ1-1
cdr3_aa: CASRTRTGLNTEAFF
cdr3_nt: TGTGCCAGCAGGACTCGGACAGGGTTGAACACTGAAGCTTTCTTT

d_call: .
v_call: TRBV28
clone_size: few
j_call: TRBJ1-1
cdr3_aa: CASSTHRETEAFF
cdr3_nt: TGTGCCAGCAGTACCCACAGGGAGACTGAAGCTTTCTTT

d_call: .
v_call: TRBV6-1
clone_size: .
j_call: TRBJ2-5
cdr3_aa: CASSLLSKTQYF
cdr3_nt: TGTGCCAGCAGTTTACTTTCTAAGACCCAGTACTTC

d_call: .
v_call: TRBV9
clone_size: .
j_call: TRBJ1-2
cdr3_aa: CASTSNTGNYGYTF
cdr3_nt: TGTGCCAGCACCAGTAATACAGGGAACTATGGCTACACCTTC

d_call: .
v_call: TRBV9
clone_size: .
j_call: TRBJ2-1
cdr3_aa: CASSVGPSSYNEQFF
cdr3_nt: TGTGCCAGCAGCGTAGGGCCTAGCTCCTACAATGAGCAGTTCTTC

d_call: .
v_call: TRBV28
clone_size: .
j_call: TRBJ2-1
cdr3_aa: CASSLTGRYYNEQFF
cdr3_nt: TGTGCCAGCAGTTTAACAGGGAGATACTACAATGAGCAGTTCTTC

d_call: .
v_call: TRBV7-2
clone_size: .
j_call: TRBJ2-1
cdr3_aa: CASSLVPLYNEQFF
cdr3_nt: TGTGCCAGCAGCTTAGTCCCCCTCTACAATGAGCAGTTCTTC